This TCR beta chain was sequenced in a study of blood T cell repertoires in COVID-19. The protocol was immunoSEQ multiplex PCR, while the TCRdb copy is restricted to in-frame clones and leaves out a portion. This table holds about 61,000 clones, about 88% found once. Sequencing was done on a sample of peripheral blood. The TCR sequence derives from a woman aged 45-59 years with active or convalescent COVID-19.

The CDR3 sequence is CASSGVTGGYPRNYNEQFF. In DNA form, the CDR3 reads TGTGCCAGCAGTGGGGTTACAGGGGGCTACCCACGGAACTACAATGAGCAGTTCTTC. The chain joins TRBV27 to TRBJ2-1, with TRBD1 matching over 9 bases. Germline CDR1 and CDR2: MNHEY and SMNVEV (reference sequence). V lost 5 bases, J lost 3 bases, and 17 bases stayed unmatched. The CDR3 has 19 amino acids.